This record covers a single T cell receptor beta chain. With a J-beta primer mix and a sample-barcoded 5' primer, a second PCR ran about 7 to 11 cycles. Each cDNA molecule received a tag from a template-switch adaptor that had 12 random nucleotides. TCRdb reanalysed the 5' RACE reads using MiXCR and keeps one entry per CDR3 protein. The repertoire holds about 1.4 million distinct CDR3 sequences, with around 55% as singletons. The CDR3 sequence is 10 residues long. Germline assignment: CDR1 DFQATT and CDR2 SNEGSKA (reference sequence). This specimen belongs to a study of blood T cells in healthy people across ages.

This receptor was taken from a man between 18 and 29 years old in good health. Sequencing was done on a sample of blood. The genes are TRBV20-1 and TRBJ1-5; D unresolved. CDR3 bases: TGCAGCGCCAATGAGTTGGACCAGCATTTT. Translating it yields CSANELDQHF.